The following is a T cell receptor beta chain sequence with its context. The target antigen is unknown. The repertoire was sequenced with immunoSEQ multiplex PCR; TCRdb's copy has only in-frame clones and lacks some. Here the sample spans tens of thousands of clones, roughly 87% being singletons. The data are from a study of identifying expanded T cells in peripheral blood. Findings and limits, study-wide: Over approximately two and four weeks, about 15 and 19 clones changed, versus approximately 1.1 between replicates. Clone count variance between approximately two-week samples rose with total template count.

This sequence originates from a person between 18 and 70 years old in good health. Sequencing was carried out using blood.

CDR3 in amino acids: CASSLGSEGYSYNEQFF. The CDR3 DNA reads as TGTGCCAGCAGCTTAGGATCTGAGGGTTACTCCTACAATGAGCAGTTCTTC. This chain links TRBV11-2 with TRBJ2-1, with a tentative D call TRBD2 (5 bases). The CDR3 runs 17 residues. V lost 1 base to trimming and J lost 0 bases, with 13 bases between them. CDR1 and CDR2 from the germline V gene are SGHAT and FQNNGV.